This T cell receptor (beta chain) was captured by sequencing in a study of blood T cell repertoires in COVID-19. Study overall: COVID-19 samples collected from the United States, Italy and Spain covered acute and convalescent phases.

Per the original methods: Counts of nucleated cells, estimated from reference gene primer amplification, were obtained. Sequencing was performed with immunoSEQ multiplex PCR; in TCRdb, only in-frame clones are kept and a portion is missing. The V and J calls and clone size were taken over from that table, and D and trimming were inferred from the DNA. The repertoire includes fewer than 350,000 clones, 70% to 90% of them detected once, and roughly 8.9% sits in the top ten. The V and J ends lost 0 bases and 5 bases respectively, with 11 bases between them. The CDR3 is 14 amino acids. From germline, CDR1 is SGHRS and CDR2 YFSETQ. Categorization into cohorts depended on clinical history that participants reported. This clone is a singleton in its sample.

Sequencing was done on a sample of PBMCs or T cells enriched from blood (not recorded which). The clonotype originates from a woman aged 40 to 55 who had recovered from COVID-19. V and J are TRBV5-1 and TRBJ1-1; TRBD1 might be the D (5 bases). CDR3: CASSLETEWTEAFF. In DNA form, the CDR3 reads TGCGCCAGCAGCTTGGAGACAGAATGGACTGAAGCTTTCTTT.